The 3 T cell receptor beta chains below all came from one sample that was sequenced in a study of a mutant IDH1 vaccine in newly diagnosed glioma. Time point defined: week 11, during vaccination. All doses held 300 ug of mutant IDH1 20-mer peptide, with topical imiquimod. Their recognized antigens are unknown. The assay was immunoSEQ multiplex PCR, and TCRdb's table has in-frame clones only and misses some. Of some 33,000 clones in the sample, roughly 78% were seen once. The sequencing used PBMCs, collected from a glioma patient whose treatment included an IDH1 peptide vaccine. The receptors here all came from a man in his thirties or forties with glioma.

The chain joins TRBV29-1 to TRBJ2-2; TRBD1 matches at 7 bases. The CDR3 loop spans 14 amino acids. Germline values: CDR1 SQVTM, CDR2 ANQGSEA. V was pared by 4 bases and J by 3 bases, with 5 bases of the junction left unmatched. The CDR3 DNA reads TGCAGCGTTGCCCCTCAGGGGGACACCGGGGAGCTGTTTTTT. This translates into CSVAPQGDTGELFF.

The V and J genes are TRBV2 and TRBJ1-1, with 7 nucleotides matching TRBD1. The ends lost 6 bases at V and 4 bases at J; junction bases unmatched: 5. The CDR3 sequence is 13 residues long. Germline V gene data show CDR1 as SNHLY and CDR2 as FYNNEI. The CDR3 sequence: CASRNDRATEAFF. For the CDR3, the DNA is TGTGCCAGCAGAAATGACAGGGCCACTGAAGCTTTCTTT.

V usage is TRBV5-6 and J usage is TRBJ1-5; weak D call: TRBD1 (5 bases). V was cut by 3 bases and J by 2 bases, with 18 bases left in between. CDR1 is SGHDT and CDR2 is YYEEEE in the germline V gene. The CDR3 totals 17 residues. The CDR3 protein is CASSSWGGVSRNQPQHF. The CDR3 bases are TGTGCCAGCAGCTCGTGGGGGGGGGTTAGTCGCAATCAGCCCCAGCATTTT.